This TCR beta chain was captured in a study of cytomegalovirus exposure and HLA in healthy donors. As for the study in general: When 398 donors were genotyped, more than 70% of them were found to fall in the Caucasian-associated ancestry cluster. Regarding the study as a whole: TCR beta V- and J-gene trimming was later associated with a missense DCLRE1C variant. CMV serostatus was the sole immune exposure information available.

Germline V gene sequence: CDR1 GTSNPN, CDR2 SVGIG (reference sequence). This CDR3 has 17 amino acids. V lost 0 bases, J lost 5 bases, and 7 bases stayed unmatched. For this clone: Antigen unknown.

The PCR ran on 60 Vbeta and 13 Jbeta primers. The method was immunoSEQ multiplex PCR; TCRdb's version includes in-frame clones alone and lacks a portion of them. The repertoire consists of roughly 160,000 clones, with about 65% occurring once and the leading ten covering over 1.2%. Sequencing was done on a sample of PBMCs. The sequence came from a girl aged 10 to 17 in good health and CMV-seronegative. The chain joins TRBV30 to TRBJ2-5; 15 bases align to TRBD2. CDR3 sequence reads: CAWSVGTSGGPGETQYF. DNA of the CDR3: TGTGCCTGGAGTGTCGGGACTAGCGGGGGGCCAGGGGAGACCCAGTACTTC.